Below, 29 T cell receptor beta chains from the same sample are listed, as sequenced in a study of blood T cells in healthy people across ages. Next came a second PCR, run for 7 to 11 cycles, which used a sample-barcoded 5' primer along with a J-beta primer mix. TCRdb itself ran the 5' RACE reads through MiXCR, one entry per CDR3 protein. The table has 1.5 million to 2 million distinct CDR3 sequences, around half seen once; the top ten hold more than 2%. Sequenced input: blood. The receptors derive from a woman aged 40 to 50 in good health.

The chain couples TRBV5-1 to TRBJ1-2, with a possible D match to TRBD1 (6 bases). Trimming took off 4 bases at V and 5 bases at J, with 15 bases between the two ends. CDR1 and CDR2 from the germline V gene are SGHRS and YFSETQ. The CDR3 has 14 amino acids. The CDR3, as DNA: TGCGCCAGCAGCCACAGGGATCGATCTTATGGCTACACCTTC. Translation: CASSHRDRSYGYTF.

The rearrangement links TRBV27 to TRBJ2-5; TRBD2 might be the D (7 bases). Trimming took off 5 bases at V and 5 bases at J, with 12 bases between the two ends. Germline CDR1 reads MNHEY; CDR2 reads SMNVEV (reference sequence). The CDR3 length is 13 residues. DNA for the CDR3: TGTGCCAGCAGTGGACTAGGGGGGGAGACCCAGTACTTC. Its protein product is CASSGLGGETQYF.

This chain uses TRBV28 with TRBJ2-1; 10 bases line up with TRBD1. The CDR3 consists of 15 residues. V shed 7 bases, J shed 5 bases, and the junction held 8 bases outside the gene matches. Looked up from germline, CDR1 is MDHEN and CDR2 is SYDVKM. The CDR3 sequence is CASTSGQGVNNEQFF. The CDR3 region has the DNA TGTGCCAGCACCTCAGGACAGGGGGTAAACAATGAGCAGTTCTTC.

The CDR3 DNA reads TGTGCCAGCAGCTTCAGGACTAGCCCCAACCAAGAGACCCAGTACTTC. Protein sequence: CASSFRTSPNQETQYF. This rearrangement joins TRBV7-6 to TRBJ2-5; 8 nucleotides line up with TRBD2. The CDR3 has 16 amino acids. V was pared by 3 bases and J by 0 bases, with 6 bases of the junction left unmatched. CDR1 and CDR2 (germline): SGHVS, FNYEAQ. The variable domain in full, completed from reference TRBV7-6 and TRBJ2-5, reads GAGVSQSPRYKVTKRGQDVALRCDPISGHVSLYWYRQALGQGPEFLTYFNYEAQQDKSGLPNDRFSAERPEGSISTLTIQRTEQRDSAMYRCASSFRTSPNQETQYFGPGTRLLVL.

The rearrangement joins TRBV20-1 to TRBJ2-1, with 7 bases aligning to TRBD2. This CDR3 comprises 14 residues. With 7 bases clipped from V and 5 bases from J, the junction kept 11 bases outside the gene matches. CDR1 is DFQATT and CDR2 is SNEGSKA in the germline V gene (reference sequence). CDR3 nucleotide sequence: TGCAGTGTTCACGCCGGGAGCGGGGACAATGAGCAGTTCTTC. It translates to CSVHAGSGDNEQFF.

The chain is built from TRBV24-1 and TRBJ2-5; TRBD2 agrees at 7 bases. J gave up 5 bases and V 9 bases, and 14 bases lay outside the gene matches. From germline, CDR1 is KGHDR and CDR2 SFDVKD. This CDR3 contains 15 residues. CDR3 sequence reads: CATGGITGRAETQYF. The CDR3, as DNA: TGTGCCACCGGAGGGATCACTGGGAGGGCCGAGACCCAGTACTTC.

This clonotype has more than one count but fewer than ten. This chain connects TRBV12-5 to TRBJ2-5; D ambiguous. V lost 2 bases to trimming and J lost 5 bases, with 12 bases between them. The germline V gene encodes CDR1 LGHNT and CDR2 FRNRAP. The CDR3 is 14 residues long. The CDR3: CASGLWNEWETQYF. The CDR3 DNA is TGTGCTAGTGGTTTGTGGAACGAATGGGAGACCCAGTACTTC.

This clonotype has just a few counts. The chain links TRBV6-6 to TRBJ2-7; D is unresolved. Trimming left V 2 bases short and J 7 bases short, with 9 bases between. The CDR3 contains 12 residues. Germline values: CDR1 MNHNY, CDR2 SVGAGI (reference sequence). This CDR3 is CASSYGGREQYF. As DNA, the CDR3 is TGTGCCAGCAGTTACGGCGGCCGTGAGCAGTACTTC.

The CDR3 sequence: CASRVRTLETQYF. The CDR3 DNA follows: TGTGCCAGCAGAGTAAGAACCCTCGAGACCCAGTACTTC. The chain has TRBV6-5 and TRBJ2-5; no reliable D call. The germline V and J ends were trimmed by 6 bases and 5 bases, with 13 bases remaining between them. The germline CDR1 and CDR2 sequences are MNHEY and SVGAGI. The CDR3 covers 13 residues.

The V call is TRBV24-1, the J call TRBJ2-7; D call uncertain. Germline CDR1 is KGHDR and CDR2 is SFDVKD. This CDR3 contains 17 residues. V was trimmed by 4 bases and J by 5 bases, leaving 23 bases between them. The CDR3 here is CATSERDKRRPFHEQYF. The CDR3 region has the DNA TGTGCCACCAGTGAGCGAGATAAAAGGCGTCCATTCCACGAGCAGTACTTC.

V gene TRBV6-6 combines with J gene TRBJ2-3; 11 nucleotides agree with TRBD2. Germline assignment: CDR1 MNHNY and CDR2 SVGAGI (reference sequence). The CDR3 is 15 amino acids. Trimming cost V 8 bases and J 3 bases; bases outside gene matches: 7. The DNA of the CDR3 is TGTGCCAGCTTCTTTAGCGGGGGGGCGACAGATACGCAGTATTTT. It specifies CASFFSGGATDTQYF.

The J gene is TRBJ2-1, the V gene TRBV2; D is undetermined. V was clipped by 1 base and J by 5 bases, with 12 bases between them. This CDR3 contains 15 residues. Germline CDR1 SNHLY, CDR2 FYNNEI. The chain's CDR3 is CASSEEQAMNNEQFF. CDR3 nucleotide sequence: TGTGCCAGCAGTGAAGAACAAGCTATGAACAATGAGCAGTTCTTC. Full variable domain (missing parts from reference TRBV2 and TRBJ2-1): EPEVTQTPSHQVTQMGQEVILRCVPISNHLYFYWYRQILGQKVEFLVSFYNNEISEKSEIFDDQFSVERPDGSNFTLKIRSTKLEDSAMYFCASSEEQAMNNEQFFGPGTRLTVL.

This chain connects TRBV20-1 to TRBJ2-1, with D possibly TRBD2 on 5 matching bases. This CDR3 spans 15 amino acids. V lost 0 bases, J lost 3 bases, and 12 bases lay in between. Germline V gene sequence: CDR1 DFQATT, CDR2 SNEGSKA (reference sequence). CDR3 nucleotide sequence: TGCAGTGCTAGAGATCAAGGGAGCCACTACAATGAGCAGTTCTTC. Translation: CSARDQGSHYNEQFF.

V usage is TRBV14 and J usage is TRBJ1-4, with D possibly matching TRBD1 (6 bases). The CDR3 is made up of 14 amino acids. Germline V gene sequence: CDR1 SGHDN, CDR2 FVKESK. V was trimmed by 2 bases and J by 8 bases, leaving 12 bases between them. CDR3: CASSQRGFREKLFF. Written as DNA, the CDR3 is TGTGCCAGCAGCCAAAGGGGGTTTCGGGAAAAACTGTTTTTT.

The chain carries TRBV13 and TRBJ1-5; no definite D call. Germline V lookup: CDR1 PRHDT, CDR2 FYEKMQ (reference sequence). This CDR3 region has 16 residues. V gave up 0 bases and J gave up 4 bases, with 13 bases separating them. The CDR3 nucleotides are TGTGCCAGCAGCTTAGGACCCCCAGTGGGAAATCAGCCCCAGCATTTT. Its protein is CASSLGPPVGNQPQHF.

V and J are TRBV4-3 and TRBJ2-1; D unresolved. The V end was cut by 0 bases, the J end by 4 bases, with 13 bases between. CDR1 is LGHNA, CDR2 YSLEER, per germline. CDR3 length: 16 amino acids. CDR3 loop: CASSQDGLVGYNEQFF. The CDR3, as DNA: TGCGCCAGCAGCCAAGATGGTTTGGTCGGATACAATGAGCAGTTCTTC.

This clonotype was observed a few times. The chain links TRBV4-1 to TRBJ2-1; 8 bases are a match to TRBD2. CDR3 length equals 16 residues. Germline V gene sequence: CDR1 MGHRA, CDR2 YSYEKL. V dropped 0 bases and J dropped 4; count of bases not matched to a gene: 5. CDR3 DNA sequence: TGCGCCAGCAGCCAAGAGCGACAGCGGGGGTACAATGAGCAGTTCTTC. This gives the protein CASSQERQRGYNEQFF.

This chain links TRBV29-1 with TRBJ2-5, with TRBD1 matching 10 bases. With 7 bases clipped from V and 2 bases from J, the junction kept 13 bases outside the gene matches. CDR1 and CDR2 (germline): SQVTM, ANQGSEA. The CDR3 runs to 16 residues. CDR3 region: CSDRSTDRGRQETQYF. In nucleotides, the CDR3 is TGCAGCGATCGATCTACGGACAGGGGGAGGCAAGAGACCCAGTACTTC.

The rearrangement joins TRBV27 to TRBJ2-7; maybe TRBD1 (6 bases). CDR3 length: 15 residues. V lost 3 bases and J 2 bases, leaving 14 bases between the germline ends. Germline V gives CDR1 MNHEY, CDR2 SMNVEV (reference sequence). Written as DNA, the CDR3 is TGTGCCAGCAGTTTTAACGCAGGGGCGACCTACGAGCAGTACTTC. It specifies CASSFNAGATYEQYF.

The chain recombines TRBV7-8 with TRBJ2-2; TRBD2 matches at 7 bases. Per the germline V gene, CDR1 is SGHVS and CDR2 is FQNEAQ. Trimming at V came to 1 base and at J to 2 bases, leaving 16 bases not matched to a gene. This CDR3 spans 20 amino acids. Here the CDR3 DNA reads TGTGCCAGCAGCTTAGGGTTGATAAGGCTAGCGGATTTAAACACCGGGGAGCTGTTTTTT. Translating gives CASSLGLIRLADLNTGELFF.

This clonotype has just a few counts. This sequence joins TRBV28 and TRBJ2-1, with a weak D call TRBD2 (7 bases). From germline, CDR1 is MDHEN and CDR2 SYDVKM. The CDR3 extends over 16 amino acids. The V gene lost 5 bases and the J gene lost 0 bases, with 14 bases spanning the gap. The CDR3 bases are TGTGCCAGCAGTCCTCGGGGGGACAACTCCTACAATGAGCAGTTCTTC. Protein sequence: CASSPRGDNSYNEQFF.

The chain joins TRBV5-5 to TRBJ2-1; D is undetermined. The germline V and J ends were trimmed by 4 bases and 9 bases, with 11 bases remaining between them. The germline V gene has CDR1 SGHKS and CDR2 YYEKEE (reference sequence). This CDR3 is built from 12 residues. In nucleotides, the CDR3 is TGTGCCAGCAGCATGACCGGATGTGAGCAGTTCTTC. It codes for CASSMTGCEQFF. Full variable domain (rest looked up from reference TRBV5-5 and TRBJ2-1): DAGVTQSPTHLIKTRGQQVTLRCSPISGHKSVSWYQQVLGQGPQFIFQYYEKEERGRGNFPDRFSARQFPNYSSELNVNALLLGDSALYLCASSMTGCEQFFGPGTRLTVL.

The rearrangement uses TRBV6-5 and TRBJ2-3; 8 nucleotides line up with TRBD1. CDR3 length: 13 residues. The germline V gene encodes CDR1 MNHEY and CDR2 SVGAGI. The junction had 6 bases not matched to a gene; V was cut back by 11 bases and J by 2 bases. CDR3 sequence reads: CAAGQAITDTQYF. CDR3 sequence (DNA): TGTGCCGCGGGACAGGCGATCACAGATACGCAGTATTTT.

The rearrangement links TRBV5-1 to TRBJ2-3, with TRBD2 identical over 12 bases. The junction had 5 bases not matched to a gene; V was cut back by 3 bases and J by 6 bases. Germline V CDR1 and CDR2: SGHRS, YFSETQ. There are 15 residues in the CDR3. The CDR3 spells CASSSRTSGVDTQYF. CDR3 DNA: TGCGCCAGCAGCTCTCGGACTAGCGGGGTTGATACGCAGTATTTT.

V usage is TRBV27 and J usage is TRBJ2-1, with TRBD2 as a possible D gene (6 bases). CDR3 length equals 16 residues. The V end was cut by 0 bases, the J end by 8 bases, with 17 bases between. Per the germline V gene, CDR1 is MNHEY and CDR2 is SMNVEV (reference sequence). CDR3 protein: CASSLSRDFRGDEQFF. The CDR3 DNA reads as TGTGCCAGCAGTTTATCCCGGGACTTTAGAGGGGATGAGCAGTTCTTC.

The table lists this clonotype with a few counts. CDR3 sequence reads: CASSVEIGGTDTYGYTF. The CDR3 DNA is TGTGCCAGCAGCGTCGAAATTGGAGGGACAGACACCTATGGCTACACCTTC. This chain links TRBV9 with TRBJ1-2, with TRBD1 identical over 7 bases. The germline V gene has CDR1 SGDLS and CDR2 YYNGEE. Germline trimming cut 2 bases from V and 4 bases from J; bases unmatched to any gene: 14. CDR3 length: 17 residues.

This clonotype was observed a handful of times. This chain uses TRBV28 with TRBJ2-6, with D possibly TRBD1 on 6 matching bases. CDR3 size: 12 residues. CDR1 is MDHEN, CDR2 SYDVKM, per germline. V was shortened by 6 bases and J by 8 bases, with 8 bases between the two germline ends. The CDR3 is CASRTGTNVLTF. The CDR3 bases are TGTGCCAGCAGGACAGGTACCAACGTCCTGACTTTC.

The chain carries TRBV13 and TRBJ2-3; 9 positions match TRBD2. Trimming cost V 3 bases and J 1 base; bases outside gene matches: 5. Germline V CDR1 and CDR2: PRHDT, FYEKMQ (reference sequence). The CDR3 has 16 residues. CDR3 sequence reads: CASSFPGLARTDTQYF. The CDR3 DNA is TGTGCCAGCAGCTTCCCGGGACTAGCTCGCACAGATACGCAGTATTTT.

The chain combines TRBV6-1 with TRBJ2-7, with TRBD2 matching over 9 bases. Germline V gives CDR1 MNHNS, CDR2 SASEGT. This CDR3 is built from 17 residues. Germline trimming cut 3 bases from V and 0 bases from J; bases unmatched to any gene: 9. The CDR3 region has the DNA TGTGCCAGCAGTGAGGGAACTAGCGGGTTTAGCTCCTACGAGCAGTACTTC. This sequence encodes CASSEGTSGFSSYEQYF.